This T cell receptor (beta chain) is drawn from a study of identical twins. This clonotype has just a few counts. TCRdb redid the calling of the 5' RACE reads with MiXCR, one entry per CDR3 protein. The sample has 1,800,000 or so distinct CDR3 sequences, 32% seen once. The CDR3 is made up of 15 amino acids. Trimming removed 3 bases from V and 8 bases from J, with 18 bases in between. Looked up from germline, CDR1 is KGHSH and CDR2 is LQKENI. Sequenced sample: cord blood. The sequence was collected from a newborn girl in good health. The rearrangement links TRBV18 to TRBJ2-3; D could derive from TRBD1 or TRBD2 (5 bases each). The CDR3 reads CASSPGDRSTGTQYF. The CDR3 coding sequence is TGTGCCAGCTCACCCGGGGACCGATCAACGGGTACGCAGTATTTT.